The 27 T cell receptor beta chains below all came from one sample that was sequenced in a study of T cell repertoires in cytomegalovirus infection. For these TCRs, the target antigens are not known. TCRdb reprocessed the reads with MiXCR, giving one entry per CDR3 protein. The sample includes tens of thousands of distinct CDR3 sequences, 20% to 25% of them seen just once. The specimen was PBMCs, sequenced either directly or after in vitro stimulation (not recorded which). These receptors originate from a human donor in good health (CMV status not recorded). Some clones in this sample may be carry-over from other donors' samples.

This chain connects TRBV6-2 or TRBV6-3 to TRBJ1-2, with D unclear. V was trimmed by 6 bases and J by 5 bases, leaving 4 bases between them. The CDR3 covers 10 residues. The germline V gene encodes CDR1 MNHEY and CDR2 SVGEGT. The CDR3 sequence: CASRDYGYTF. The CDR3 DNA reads TGTGCCAGCAGGGATTATGGCTACACCTTC.

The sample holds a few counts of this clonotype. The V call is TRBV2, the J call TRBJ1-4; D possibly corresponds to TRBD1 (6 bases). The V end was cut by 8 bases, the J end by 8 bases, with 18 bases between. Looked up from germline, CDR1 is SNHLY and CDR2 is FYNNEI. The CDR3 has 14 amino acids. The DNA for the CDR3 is TGTGCCAGCCAAAGGGAGTCTCAGGGGGAAAAACTGTTTTTT. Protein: CASQRESQGEKLFF.

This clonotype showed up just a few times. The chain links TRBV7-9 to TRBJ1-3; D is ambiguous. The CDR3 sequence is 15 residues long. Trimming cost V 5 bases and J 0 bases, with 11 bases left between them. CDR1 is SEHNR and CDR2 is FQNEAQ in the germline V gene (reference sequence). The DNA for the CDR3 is TGTGCCAGCAGCCCCCTGTGGATCTCTGGAAACACCATATATTTT. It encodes CASSPLWISGNTIYF.

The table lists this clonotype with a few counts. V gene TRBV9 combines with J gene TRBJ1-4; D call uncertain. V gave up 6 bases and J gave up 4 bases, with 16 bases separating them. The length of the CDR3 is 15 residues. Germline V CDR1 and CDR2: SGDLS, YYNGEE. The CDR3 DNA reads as TGTGCCAGCATTCAACCTACCCGGTTTAATGAAAAACTGTTTTTT. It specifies CASIQPTRFNEKLFF.

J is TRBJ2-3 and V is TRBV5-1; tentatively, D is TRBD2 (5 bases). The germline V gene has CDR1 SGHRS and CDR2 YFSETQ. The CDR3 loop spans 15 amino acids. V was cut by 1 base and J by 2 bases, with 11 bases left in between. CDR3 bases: TGCGCCAGCAGCTTGATAGGGCGGGCCACAGATACGCAGTATTTT. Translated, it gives CASSLIGRATDTQYF.

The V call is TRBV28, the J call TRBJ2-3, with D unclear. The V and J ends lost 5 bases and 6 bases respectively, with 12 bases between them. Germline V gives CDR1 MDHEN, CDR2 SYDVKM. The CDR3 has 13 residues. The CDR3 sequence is CASSPTVSDTQYF. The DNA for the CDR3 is TGTGCCAGCAGTCCTACGGTGTCCGATACGCAGTATTTT.

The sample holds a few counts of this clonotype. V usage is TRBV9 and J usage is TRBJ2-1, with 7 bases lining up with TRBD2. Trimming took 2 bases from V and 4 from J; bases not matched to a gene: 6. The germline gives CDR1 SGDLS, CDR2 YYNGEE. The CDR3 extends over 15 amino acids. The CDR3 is CASSVGASGYNEQFF. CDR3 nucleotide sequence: TGTGCCAGCAGCGTTGGGGCTAGCGGATACAATGAGCAGTTCTTC.

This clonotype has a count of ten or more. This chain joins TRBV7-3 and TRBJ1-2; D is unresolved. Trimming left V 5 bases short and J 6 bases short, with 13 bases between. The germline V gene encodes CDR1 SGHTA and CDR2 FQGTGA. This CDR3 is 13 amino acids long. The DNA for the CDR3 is TGTGCCAGCAGCCCCCCGGCCGGGAATGGCTACACCTTC. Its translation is CASSPPAGNGYTF.

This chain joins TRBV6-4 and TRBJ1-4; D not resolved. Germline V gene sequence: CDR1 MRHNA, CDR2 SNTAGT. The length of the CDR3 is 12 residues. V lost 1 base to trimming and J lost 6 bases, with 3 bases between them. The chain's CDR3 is CASSDWHEKLFF. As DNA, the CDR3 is TGTGCCAGCAGTGACTGGCATGAAAAACTGTTTTTT.

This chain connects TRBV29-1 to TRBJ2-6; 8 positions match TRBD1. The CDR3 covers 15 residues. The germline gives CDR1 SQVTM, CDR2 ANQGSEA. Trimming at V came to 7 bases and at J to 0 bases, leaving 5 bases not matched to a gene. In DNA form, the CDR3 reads TGCAGCGCGTTGACAGGGGCCTCTGGGGCCAACGTCCTGACTTTC. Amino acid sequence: CSALTGASGANVLTF.

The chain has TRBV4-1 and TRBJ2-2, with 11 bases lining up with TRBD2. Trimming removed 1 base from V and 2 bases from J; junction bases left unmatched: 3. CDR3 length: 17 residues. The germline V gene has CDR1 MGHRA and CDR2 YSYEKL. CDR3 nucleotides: TGCGCCAGCAGCCAAGCGGGACTAGCGGCCAACACCGGGGAGCTGTTTTTT. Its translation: CASSQAGLAANTGELFF.

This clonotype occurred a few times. The CDR3 loop reads CASSLTGAQTQYF. For the CDR3, the DNA is TGTGCCAGCAGCCTGACGGGGGCGCAGACCCAGTACTTC. This chain joins TRBV28 and TRBJ2-5, with D perhaps given as TRBD1 or TRBD2 (6 bases each). V gave up 6 bases and J gave up 6 bases, with 14 bases separating them. Germline assignment: CDR1 MDHEN and CDR2 SYDVKM. CDR3 length: 13 amino acids.

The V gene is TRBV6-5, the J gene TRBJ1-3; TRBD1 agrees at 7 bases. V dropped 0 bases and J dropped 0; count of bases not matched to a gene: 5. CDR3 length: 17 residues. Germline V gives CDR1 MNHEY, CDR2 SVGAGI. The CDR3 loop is CASSYSTGLPSGNTIYF. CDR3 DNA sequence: TGTGCCAGCAGTTACTCGACAGGGCTTCCCTCTGGAAACACCATATATTTT.

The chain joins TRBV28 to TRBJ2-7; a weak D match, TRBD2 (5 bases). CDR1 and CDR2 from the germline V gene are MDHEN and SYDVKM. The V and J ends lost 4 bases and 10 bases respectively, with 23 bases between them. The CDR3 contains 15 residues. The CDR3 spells CASSYGSRLSATQYF. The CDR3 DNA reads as TGTGCCAGCAGTTATGGGAGTCGACTATCGGCTACCCAGTACTTC.

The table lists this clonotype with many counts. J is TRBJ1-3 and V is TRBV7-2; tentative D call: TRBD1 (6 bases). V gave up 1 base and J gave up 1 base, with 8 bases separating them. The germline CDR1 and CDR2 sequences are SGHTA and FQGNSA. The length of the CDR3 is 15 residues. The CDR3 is CASSLVTGSGNTIYF. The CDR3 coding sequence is TGTGCCAGCAGCTTAGTTACAGGGTCTGGAAACACCATATATTTT.

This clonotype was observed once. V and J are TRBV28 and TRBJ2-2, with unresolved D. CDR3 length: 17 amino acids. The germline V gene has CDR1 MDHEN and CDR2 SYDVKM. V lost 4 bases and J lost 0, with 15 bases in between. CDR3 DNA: TGTGCCAGCAGTTCCCCGTTATGGCAGACGAACACCGGGGAGCTGTTTTTT. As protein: CASSSPLWQTNTGELFF.

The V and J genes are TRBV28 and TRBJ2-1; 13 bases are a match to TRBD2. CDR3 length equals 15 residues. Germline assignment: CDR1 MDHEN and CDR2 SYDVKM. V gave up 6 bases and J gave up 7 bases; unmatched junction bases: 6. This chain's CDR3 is CASSWTSGRRNEQFF. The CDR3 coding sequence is TGTGCCAGCAGCTGGACTAGCGGGAGAAGAAATGAGCAGTTCTTC.

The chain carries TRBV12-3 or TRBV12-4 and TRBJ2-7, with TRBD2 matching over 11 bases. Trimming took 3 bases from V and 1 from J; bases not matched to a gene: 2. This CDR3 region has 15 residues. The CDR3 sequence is CASSFTSGGSYEQYV. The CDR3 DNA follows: TGTGCCAGCAGTTTTACTAGCGGGGGTTCCTACGAGCAGTACGTC.

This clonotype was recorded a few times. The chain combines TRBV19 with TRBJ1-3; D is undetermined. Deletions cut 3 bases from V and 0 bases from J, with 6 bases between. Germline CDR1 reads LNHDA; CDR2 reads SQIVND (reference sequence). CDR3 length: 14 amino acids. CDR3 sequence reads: CASSMTTSGNTIYF. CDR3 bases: TGTGCCAGTAGTATGACCACCTCTGGAAACACCATATATTTT.

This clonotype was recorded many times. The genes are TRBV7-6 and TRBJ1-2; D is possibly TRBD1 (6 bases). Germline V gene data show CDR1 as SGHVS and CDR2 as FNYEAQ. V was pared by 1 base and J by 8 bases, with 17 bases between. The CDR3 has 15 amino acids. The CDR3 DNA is TGTGCCAGCAGCTTAGGTCCCTCGGGGGGCGAGGGCTACACCTTC. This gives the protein CASSLGPSGGEGYTF.

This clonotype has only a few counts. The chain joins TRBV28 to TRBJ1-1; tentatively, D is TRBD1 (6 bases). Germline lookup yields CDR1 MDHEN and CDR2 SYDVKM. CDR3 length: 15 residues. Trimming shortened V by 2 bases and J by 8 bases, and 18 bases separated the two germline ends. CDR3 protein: CASSLQGAPGGEAFF. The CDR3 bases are TGTGCCAGCAGTTTACAAGGGGCCCCGGGGGGCGAAGCTTTCTTT. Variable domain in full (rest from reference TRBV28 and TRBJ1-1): DVKVTQSSRYLVKRTGEKVFLECVQDMDHENMFWYRQDPGLGLRLIYFSYDVKMKEKGDIPEGYSVSREKKERFSLILESASTNQTSMYLCASSLQGAPGGEAFFGQGTRLTVV.

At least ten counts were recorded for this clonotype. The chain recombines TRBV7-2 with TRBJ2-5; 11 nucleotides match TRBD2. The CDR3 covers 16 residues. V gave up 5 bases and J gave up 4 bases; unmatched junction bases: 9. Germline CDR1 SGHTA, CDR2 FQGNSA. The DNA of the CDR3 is TGTGCCAGCAGCCTCATGACTAGCGGGAAGGTAGAGACCCAGTACTTC. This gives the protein CASSLMTSGKVETQYF.

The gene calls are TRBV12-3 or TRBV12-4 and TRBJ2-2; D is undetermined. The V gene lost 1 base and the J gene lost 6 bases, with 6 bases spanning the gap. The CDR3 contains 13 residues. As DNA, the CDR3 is TGTGCCAGCAGTTTAGGAGGACCCGGGGAGCTGTTTTTT. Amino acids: CASSLGGPGELFF.

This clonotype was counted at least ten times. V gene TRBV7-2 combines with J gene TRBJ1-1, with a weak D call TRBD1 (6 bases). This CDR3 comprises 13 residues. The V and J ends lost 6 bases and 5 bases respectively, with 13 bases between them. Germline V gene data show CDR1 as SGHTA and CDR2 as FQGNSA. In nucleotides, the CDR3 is TGTGCCAGCAGGCTAACAGGGAGGACTGAAGCTTTCTTT. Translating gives CASRLTGRTEAFF.

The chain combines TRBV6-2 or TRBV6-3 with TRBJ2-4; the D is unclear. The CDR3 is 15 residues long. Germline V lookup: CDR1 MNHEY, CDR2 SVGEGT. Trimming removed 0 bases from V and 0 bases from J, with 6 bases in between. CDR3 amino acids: CASSYSSAAKNIQYF. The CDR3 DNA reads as TGTGCCAGCAGTTACTCGAGTGCAGCCAAAAACATTCAGTACTTC.

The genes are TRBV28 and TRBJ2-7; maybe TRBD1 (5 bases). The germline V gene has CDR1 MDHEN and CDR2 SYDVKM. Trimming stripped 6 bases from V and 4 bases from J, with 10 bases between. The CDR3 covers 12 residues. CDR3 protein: CASRQGWYEQYF. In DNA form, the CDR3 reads TGTGCCAGCAGGCAGGGTTGGTACGAGCAGTACTTC.

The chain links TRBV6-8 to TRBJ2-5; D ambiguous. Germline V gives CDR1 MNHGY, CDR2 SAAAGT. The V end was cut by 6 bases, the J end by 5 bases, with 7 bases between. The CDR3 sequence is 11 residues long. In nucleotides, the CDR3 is TGTGCCAGCAGCGTGGGGGAGACCCAGTACTTC. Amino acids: CASSVGETQYF.